Following are 17 T cell receptor beta chains from one sample sequenced in a study of blood T cell repertoires in COVID-19. This table comes from immunoSEQ multiplex PCR, and its TCRdb copy is limited to in-frame clones, with some not included. The table records roughly 150,000 clones, around 87% of them present only once. The specimen was PBMCs or T cells enriched from blood (not recorded which). The receptors originated from a woman in her thirties or forties who had been exposed to COVID-19.

The rearrangement uses TRBV3-1 (or the pseudogene TRBV3-2) and TRBJ1-3, with 10 bases fitting TRBD1. This CDR3 has 16 amino acids. After removal of 4 bases from V and 2 bases from J, the junction contained 5 bases not matched to a gene. CDR1 is LGHDT and CDR2 is YNNKEL in the germline V gene (reference sequence). CDR3: CASSLRDRGPGNTIYF. CDR3 DNA: TGTGCCAGCAGCCTAAGGGACAGGGGACCTGGAAACACCATATATTTT.

The CDR3 protein is CASSSPGQGVETQYF. CDR3 in DNA: TGTGCCAGCAGCTCGCCGGGACAGGGTGTCGAGACCCAGTACTTC. The V and J genes are TRBV5-4 and TRBJ2-5, with 9 bases aligning to TRBD1. Germline CDR1 is SGHNT and CDR2 is YYREEE (reference sequence). The CDR3 loop spans 15 amino acids. The trim removed 3 bases at V and 5 bases at J, leaving 8 bases unmatched.

The genes are TRBV4-1 and TRBJ2-5, with D possibly matching TRBD2 (5 bases). The CDR3 has 15 residues. Between the trimmed V and J ends, which lost 2 bases and 5 bases, there was a span of 15 bases. The germline CDR1 and CDR2 sequences are MGHRA and YSYEKL. The CDR3 DNA sequence: TGCGCCAGCAGCCAAAGTCGCACCCCGGGGGAGACCCAGTACTTC. It yields the protein CASSQSRTPGETQYF.

The chain recombines TRBV4-1 with TRBJ2-3, with TRBD2 matching over 9 bases. V was pared by 2 bases and J by 1 base, with 7 bases of the junction left unmatched. The CDR3 sequence is 17 residues long. In germline, CDR1 is MGHRA, CDR2 YSYEKL. CDR3 sequence: CASSQRGAGGRTDTQYF. Written as DNA, the CDR3 is TGCGCCAGCAGCCAACGAGGGGCGGGAGGGCGCACAGATACGCAGTATTTT.

The rearrangement joins TRBV27 to TRBJ1-4; a weak D match, TRBD1 (5 bases). Germline values: CDR1 MNHEY, CDR2 SMNVEV (reference sequence). V was pared by 4 bases and J by 6 bases, with 12 bases between. This CDR3 has 14 amino acids. CDR3 DNA sequence: TGTGCCAGCAGTTACAGGTTGGGGTATGAAAAACTGTTTTTT. Translating it yields CASSYRLGYEKLFF.

The rearrangement joins TRBV6-4 to TRBJ1-2; a weak D match, TRBD1 (5 bases). Trimming left V 4 bases short and J 8 bases short, with 14 bases between. This CDR3 is 13 amino acids long. Per germline, CDR1 MRHNA and CDR2 SNTAGT. CDR3 nucleotides: TGTGCCAGCAGTGGCGGCAGGGTCGGGGGCTACACCTTC. Its translation: CASSGGRVGGYTF.

This chain connects TRBV7-9 to TRBJ2-7, with D perhaps TRBD2 (5 bases). CDR3 size: 16 residues. Trimming shortened V by 1 base and J by 0 bases, and 13 bases separated the two germline ends. CDR1 and CDR2 (germline): SEHNR, FQNEAQ (reference sequence). Written as DNA, the CDR3 is TGTGCCAGCAGCTTAGTGGGAGATTCGAGCTCCTACGAGCAGTACTTC. It codes for CASSLVGDSSSYEQYF.

The rearrangement links TRBV9 to TRBJ2-3; the match to TRBD1 covers 7 bases. The germline gives CDR1 SGDLS, CDR2 YYNGEE. The CDR3 extends over 16 amino acids. V lost 0 bases to trimming and J lost 1 base; unmatched junction nucleotides: 5. The CDR3 protein is CASSVGSQGGTDTQYF. The CDR3, as DNA: TGTGCCAGCAGCGTAGGTAGTCAGGGGGGCACAGATACGCAGTATTTT.

The chain recombines TRBV7-8 with TRBJ1-5; 7 bases line up with TRBD1. J lost 1 base, V lost 1 base, and 7 bases had no gene match. CDR3 length: 17 residues. The germline CDR1 and CDR2 sequences are SGHVS and FQNEAQ. The CDR3 region has the DNA TGTGCCAGCAGCTTAGGACAGGGAGACCCCAGCAATCAGCCCCAGCATTTT. It translates to CASSLGQGDPSNQPQHF. Based on the CDR3 plus reference TRBV7-8 and TRBJ1-5, the full variable domain is GAGVSQSPRYKVAKRGQDVALRCDPISGHVSLFWYQQALGQGPEFLTYFQNEAQLDKSGLPSDRFFAERPEGSVSTLKIQRTQQEDSAVYLCASSLGQGDPSNQPQHFGDGTRLSIL.

This clone was observed many times. The chain recombines TRBV7-9 with TRBJ1-3; 9 positions match TRBD1. V shed 5 bases, J shed 5 bases, and the junction held 13 bases outside the gene matches. This CDR3 has 17 residues. Looked up from germline, CDR1 is SEHNR and CDR2 is FQNEAQ (reference sequence). The CDR3 DNA reads as TGTGCCAGCAGCCCACCCGGGACAGGGCGTCAGAGAAACACCATATATTTT. It specifies CASSPPGTGRQRNTIYF.

This clone was observed a single time. The chain carries TRBV5-1 and TRBJ1-4, with 7 bases matching TRBD1. This CDR3 is built from 16 residues. Germline V gene lookup returns CDR1 SGHRS and CDR2 YFSETQ. The V segment lost 4 bases and the J segment 6 bases; nucleotides outside the gene matches: 12. The CDR3 region is CASSPTYRGRDEKLFF. Written as DNA, the CDR3 is TGCGCCAGCAGCCCGACATACAGGGGAAGGGATGAAAAACTGTTTTTT.

The rearrangement links TRBV18 to TRBJ1-1; D ambiguous. The CDR3 has 15 residues. From germline, CDR1 is KGHSH and CDR2 LQKENI. Trimming removed 2 bases at V and 1 base at J, with 11 bases between. The DNA for the CDR3 is TGTGCCAGCTCACCAAGTCTCGGAGCGAACACTGAAGCTTTCTTT. Protein sequence: CASSPSLGANTEAFF.

V gene TRBV6-1 combines with J gene TRBJ1-5; tentatively, D is TRBD1 (5 bases). Per germline, CDR1 MNHNS and CDR2 SASEGT. Trimming removed 0 bases from V and 6 bases from J, with 12 bases in between. The CDR3 covers 15 residues. The CDR3 loop is CASSEAGGAAQPQHF. The CDR3 DNA is TGTGCCAGCAGTGAAGCGGGAGGGGCAGCTCAGCCCCAGCATTTT.

This chain links TRBV10-3 with TRBJ2-7; a weak D match, TRBD1 (6 bases). V lost 7 bases and J lost 1, with 14 bases in between. The length of the CDR3 is 14 residues. The V gene's germline CDR1 is ENHRY and CDR2 SYGVKD. The CDR3: CAITPGQLSYEQYF. For the CDR3, the DNA is TGTGCCATCACCCCCGGACAGCTTTCCTACGAGCAGTACTTC.

The chain is built from TRBV5-1 and TRBJ2-3; 9 bases map to TRBD2. Germline V lookup: CDR1 SGHRS, CDR2 YFSETQ. The V gene end was trimmed by 0 bases and the J gene end by 3 bases; junction bases not matched to a gene: 8. This CDR3 is 17 amino acids long. The CDR3 bases are TGCGCCAGCAGCTTGGCCGCGACTAGCGGCGGAACAGATACGCAGTATTTT. This translates into CASSLAATSGGTDTQYF.

The chain is built from TRBV7-9 and TRBJ2-5, with a weak D call TRBD1 (6 bases). This CDR3 region has 18 residues. Germline V gives CDR1 SEHNR, CDR2 FQNEAQ (reference sequence). Trimming took off 4 bases at V and 5 bases at J, with 26 bases between the two ends. The CDR3: CASSSDGYRDQGLETQYF. In DNA form, the CDR3 reads TGTGCCAGCAGCTCAGACGGTTACCGGGACCAGGGGCTTGAGACCCAGTACTTC.

This chain connects TRBV27 to TRBJ2-7; a possible D gene is TRBD1 (6 bases). The CDR3 contains 13 residues. CDR1 MNHEY and CDR2 SMNVEV come from the germline V gene (reference sequence). V was shortened by 4 bases and J by 3 bases, with 10 bases between the two germline ends. CDR3 protein: CASSYGQFYEQYF. The CDR3 DNA is TGTGCCAGCAGTTACGGACAGTTCTACGAGCAGTACTTC.